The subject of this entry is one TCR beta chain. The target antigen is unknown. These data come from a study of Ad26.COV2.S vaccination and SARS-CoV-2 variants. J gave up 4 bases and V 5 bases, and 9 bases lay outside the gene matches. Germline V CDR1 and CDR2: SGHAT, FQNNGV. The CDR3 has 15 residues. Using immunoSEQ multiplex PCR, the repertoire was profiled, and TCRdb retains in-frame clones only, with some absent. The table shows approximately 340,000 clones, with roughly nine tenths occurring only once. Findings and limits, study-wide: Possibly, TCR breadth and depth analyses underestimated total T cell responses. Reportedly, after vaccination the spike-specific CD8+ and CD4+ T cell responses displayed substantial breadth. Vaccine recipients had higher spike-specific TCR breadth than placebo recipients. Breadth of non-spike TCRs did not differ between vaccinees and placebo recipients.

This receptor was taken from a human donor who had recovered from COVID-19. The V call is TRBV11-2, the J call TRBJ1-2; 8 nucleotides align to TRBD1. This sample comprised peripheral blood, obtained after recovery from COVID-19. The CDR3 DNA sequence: TGTGCCAGCAGCCGTACCATGGACAGGGCCTATGGCTACACCTTC. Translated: CASSRTMDRAYGYTF.